The next 7 T cell receptor beta chains were all read from a single sample in a study of T cells expressing NK-cell markers. From the 5' RACE reads, TCRdb lists one entry per CDR3 protein and no DNA. This table lists about 260,000 distinct CDR3 sequences. The material sequenced was blood T cells: a sorted CD56 or NKG2C T cell subset, CD4+ or CD8+ T cells, or bulk PBMC T cells (not recorded which). All receptors come from a man younger than 35 in good health.

This chain links TRBV7-9 with TRBJ1-6; as DNA is missing, the TRBD1 call by TCRdb cannot be tested. The CDR3 length is 15 residues. The germline CDR1 and CDR2 sequences are SEHNR and FQNEAQ (reference sequence). The CDR3 loop reads CASSLGREPGSPLHF.

The chain carries TRBV6-5 and TRBJ2-7; TCRdb returns TRBD1, unconfirmable since there is no DNA. CDR3 length: 13 residues. The V gene's germline CDR1 is MNHEY and CDR2 SVGAGI. The CDR3 reads CASRFTGRSEQYF.

V gene TRBV29-1 combines with J gene TRBJ2-3; the D call of TRBD2 rests on TCRdb alone, since no DNA is present to check it. Germline V gene data show CDR1 as SQVTM and CDR2 as ANQGSEA. CDR3 length: 14 amino acids. CDR3 sequence reads: CSARLAASTDTQYF.

This chain uses TRBV4-2 with TRBJ1-5; TCRdb's assignment of TRBD1 cannot be checked, as there is no DNA. CDR3 length: 15 amino acids. In germline, CDR1 is LGHNA, CDR2 YNFKEQ. The CDR3 protein is CASSQREGVGQPQHF.

V and J are TRBV4-3 and TRBJ2-3. The CDR3 runs to 16 residues. The germline V gene has CDR1 LGHNA and CDR2 YSLEER. CDR3 protein: CASSQGPRGDIDTQYF.

V and J are TRBV30 and TRBJ2-6; TCRdb lists TRBD1, though no DNA is available to test this call. This CDR3 spans 19 amino acids. Per the germline V gene, CDR1 is GTSNPN and CDR2 is SVGIG (reference sequence). The CDR3 region is CAWSVRGQGVLSGANVLTF.

The chain couples TRBV4-2 to TRBJ2-3; the D call from TCRdb, TRBD2, cannot be confirmed without DNA. This CDR3 is 18 amino acids long. Per germline, CDR1 LGHNA and CDR2 YNFKEQ. The CDR3 protein is CASSQGLAGGPSADTQYF.